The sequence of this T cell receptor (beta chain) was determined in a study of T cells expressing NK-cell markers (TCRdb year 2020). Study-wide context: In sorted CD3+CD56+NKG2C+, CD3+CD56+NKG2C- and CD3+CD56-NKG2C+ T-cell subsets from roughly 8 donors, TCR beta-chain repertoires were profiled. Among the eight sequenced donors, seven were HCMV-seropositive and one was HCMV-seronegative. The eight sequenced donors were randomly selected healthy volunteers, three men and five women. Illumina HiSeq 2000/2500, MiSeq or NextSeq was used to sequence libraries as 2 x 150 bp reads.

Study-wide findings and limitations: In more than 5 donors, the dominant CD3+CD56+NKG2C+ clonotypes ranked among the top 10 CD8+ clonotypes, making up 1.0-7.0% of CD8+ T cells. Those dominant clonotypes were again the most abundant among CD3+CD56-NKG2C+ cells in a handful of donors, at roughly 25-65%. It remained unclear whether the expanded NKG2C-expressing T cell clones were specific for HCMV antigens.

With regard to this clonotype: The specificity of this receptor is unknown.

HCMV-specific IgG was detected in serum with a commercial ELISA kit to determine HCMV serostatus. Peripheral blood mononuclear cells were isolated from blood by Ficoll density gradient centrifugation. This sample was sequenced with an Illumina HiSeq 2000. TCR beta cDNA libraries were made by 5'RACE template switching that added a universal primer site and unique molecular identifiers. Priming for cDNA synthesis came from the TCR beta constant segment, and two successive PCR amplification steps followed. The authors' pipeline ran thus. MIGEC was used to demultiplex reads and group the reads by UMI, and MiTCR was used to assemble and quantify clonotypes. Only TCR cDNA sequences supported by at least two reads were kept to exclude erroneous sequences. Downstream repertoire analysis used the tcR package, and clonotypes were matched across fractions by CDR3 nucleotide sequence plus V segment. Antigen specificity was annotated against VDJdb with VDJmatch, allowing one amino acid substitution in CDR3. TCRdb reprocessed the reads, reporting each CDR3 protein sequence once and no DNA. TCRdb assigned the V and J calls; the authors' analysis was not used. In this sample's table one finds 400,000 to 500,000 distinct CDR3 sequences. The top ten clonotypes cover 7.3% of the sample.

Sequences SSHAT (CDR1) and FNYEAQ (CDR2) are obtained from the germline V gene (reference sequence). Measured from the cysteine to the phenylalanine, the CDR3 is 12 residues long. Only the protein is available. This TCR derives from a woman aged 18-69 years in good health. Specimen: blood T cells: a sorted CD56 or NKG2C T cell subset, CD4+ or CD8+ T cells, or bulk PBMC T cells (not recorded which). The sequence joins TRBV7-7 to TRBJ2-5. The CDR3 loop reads CASSFIGETQYF.